The T cell receptor beta chain under discussion was sequenced for a study of shared clonotypes between healthy human individuals. Terminally differentiated effector memory CD45RA+ cells were excluded from the naive CD8 cells, which were CD45RO-negative and positively selected for CCR7. A word on this clone: The antigen is undetermined.

J gave up 10 bases and V 4 bases, and 8 bases lay outside the gene matches. Germline V lookup: CDR1 SGHKS, CDR2 YYEKEE (reference sequence). This CDR3 has 14 residues. Study findings and constraints: Genetic and exposure-history diversity was limited by the small donor number. The sole specimen, blood, was sampled, and tissue repertoires likely differ. Sharing across a few donors was seen in 4% to 6.5% of naive CD4 clonotypes.

Clones were sequenced by immunoSEQ multiplex PCR, and TCRdb holds only the in-frame ones, with some missing. The table has around 600,000 clones, roughly 95% seen once. This sequence was found in a woman aged 30 to 39 in good health. Specimen: naive CD8+ T cells sorted from blood. The V call is TRBV5-5, the J call TRBJ1-5; TRBD1 matches 10 bases. The CDR3 region is CASSHGTGELPQHF. The CDR3 coding sequence is TGTGCCAGCAGCCACGGGACAGGGGAGTTACCCCAGCATTTT. The whole variable domain, remainder taken from reference TRBV5-5 and TRBJ1-5, is DAGVTQSPTHLIKTRGQQVTLRCSPISGHKSVSWYQQVLGQGPQFIFQYYEKEERGRGNFPDRFSARQFPNYSSELNVNALLLGDSALYLCASSHGTGELPQHFGDGTRLSIL.